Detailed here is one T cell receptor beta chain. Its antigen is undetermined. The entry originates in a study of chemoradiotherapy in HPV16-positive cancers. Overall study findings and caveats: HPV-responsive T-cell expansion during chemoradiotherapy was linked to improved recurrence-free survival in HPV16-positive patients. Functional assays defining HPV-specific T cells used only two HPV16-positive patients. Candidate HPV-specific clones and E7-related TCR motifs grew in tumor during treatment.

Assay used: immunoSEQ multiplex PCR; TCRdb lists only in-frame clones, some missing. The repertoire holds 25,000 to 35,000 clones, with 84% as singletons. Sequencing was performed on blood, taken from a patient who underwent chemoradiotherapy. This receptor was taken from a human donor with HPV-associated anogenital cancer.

The CDR3: CSVVGLAGLDNEQFF. CDR3 DNA sequence: TGCAGCGTTGTCGGACTAGCGGGGTTGGACAATGAGCAGTTCTTC. The chain is built from TRBV29-1 and TRBJ2-1, with 12 bases matching TRBD2. Germline V gives CDR1 SQVTM, CDR2 ANQGSEA. V gave up 4 bases and J gave up 5 bases; unmatched junction bases: 6. CDR3 length equals 15 residues.